The rows below give T cell receptor beta chains drawn from one sample of a study of T-cell reconstitution after alpha-beta-depleted transplantation in children. In TCRdb, the PCR reads were re-called with MiXCR into one record per CDR3 protein. This table has hundreds of thousands of distinct CDR3 sequences, about 16% appearing once. The sequencing used PBMCs, mostly from graft donor cells, collected 360 days after TCRalphabeta/CD19-depleted stem cell transplant. The receptors were sampled from a male patient younger than 18 who had a stem cell transplant for acute lymphoblastic leukemia, so the T cells may come from the graft donor. Each CDR3 is given with its conserved first and last residue. D genes are given only for firm matches. Clone size is not always given. Where it is, it says once, few, many or a class for expanded clones.

j_call clone_size d_call v_call cdr3_aa cdr3_nt
TRBJ1-2 . . TRBV7-2 CASSLASQTASYGYTF TGTGCCAGCAGCTTAGCATCCCAGACAGCGTCTTATGGCTACACCTTC
TRBJ1-1 few . TRBV28 CASSFLDENTEAFF TGTGCCAGCAGTTTCTTAGACGAGAACACTGAAGCTTTCTTT
TRBJ2-7 many TRBD2 TRBV2 CARDQPSGIINEQYF TGTGCCAGAGACCAACCTAGCGGGATAATCAACGAGCAGTACTTC
TRBJ2-7 . . TRBV20-1 CSVGGRPSYEQYF TGCAGTGTTGGGGGGAGACCATCCTACGAGCAGTACTTC
TRBJ2-6 few . TRBV7-9 CASSSGLYSGANVLTF TGTGCCAGCAGCTCAGGGTTGTACTCTGGGGCCAACGTCCTGACTTTC
TRBJ2-4 . . TRBV15 CATSRYGSSGGGAKNIQYF TGTGCCACCAGCAGATACGGGAGTAGCGGAGGGGGGGCCAAAAACATTCAGTACTTC
TRBJ2-2 many . TRBV5-1 CASSLVLSGELFF TGCGCCAGCAGCTTGGTGTTGTCCGGGGAGCTGTTTTTT
TRBJ2-7 few TRBD2 TRBV7-8 CASTNLAGGIEQYF TGTGCCAGCACCAACCTAGCGGGAGGGATCGAGCAGTACTTC
TRBJ2-1 few . TRBV6-1 CASSGRRGYNEQFF TGTGCCAGCAGTGGGAGGAGAGGTTACAATGAGCAGTTCTTC
TRBJ2-7 few . TRBV29-1 CSVEWTENEQYF TGCAGCGTTGAATGGACCGAGAACGAGCAGTACTTC
TRBJ2-7 . . TRBV7-8 CASSGRQSYEQYF TGTGCCAGCAGCGGCAGGCAATCCTACGAGCAGTACTTC
TRBJ2-5 . . TRBV9 CASSPLGDQETQYF TGTGCCAGCAGCCCCCTTGGCGACCAAGAGACCCAGTACTTC
TRBJ2-1 . TRBD2 TRBV6-4 CASSDSRLAGNEQFF TGTGCCAGCAGTGACTCGCGGCTAGCGGGGAATGAGCAGTTCTTC
TRBJ2-7 many . TRBV2 CASSEFGTKGPF TGTGCCAGCAGTGAATTTGGGACAAAGGGGCCTTTC
TRBJ2-7 . TRBD1 TRBV25-1 CASSERDSLSYEQYF TGTGCCAGCAGTGAACGGGACAGCCTGTCCTACGAGCAGTACTTC
TRBJ2-7 . . TRBV7-8 CASSLQRRQYF TGTGCCAGCAGCTTACAGCGGAGGCAGTACTTC
TRBJ2-1 many TRBD2 TRBV2 CASMTSGRATYNEQFF TGTGCCAGCATGACTAGCGGGAGGGCCACCTACAATGAGCAGTTCTTC
TRBJ2-5 . . TRBV7-7 CATGRGEVQETQYF TGTGCCACCGGCCGGGGTGAAGTCCAAGAGACCCAGTACTTC
TRBJ2-1 few . TRBV12-3/TRBV12-4 CASSHLLVQFF TGTGCCAGCAGTCACCTGCTCGTGCAGTTCTTC
TRBJ2-1 . TRBD2 TRBV2 CASSEGTRAREQFF TGTGCCAGCAGTGAGGGGACTAGGGCTCGGGAGCAGTTCTTC
TRBJ1-1 few . TRBV7-9 CASSLALGISNTEAFF TGTGCCAGCAGCTTAGCGCTAGGGATCTCGAACACTGAAGCTTTCTTT
TRBJ2-7 . . TRBV5-1 CASSLMSSRSTYEQYF TGCGCCAGCAGCTTGATGAGTAGCAGGTCCACCTACGAGCAGTACTTC
TRBJ2-5 many TRBD2 TRBV4-2 CASSQDTSGSTKTQYF TGTGCCAGCAGCCAGGATACTAGCGGGAGTACAAAGACCCAGTACTTC
TRBJ1-2 few TRBD1 TRBV5-1 CAREDRGNYGYTF TGCGCCAGGGAGGACAGGGGGAACTATGGCTACACCTTC
TRBJ2-3 many . TRBV3-1 CASSQDIPWEARTDTQYF TGTGCCAGCAGCCAAGATATACCGTGGGAGGCTAGGACAGATACGCAGTATTTT
TRBJ1-4 . . TRBV15 CATSRTGSSNEKLFF TGTGCCACCAGCAGAACCGGCAGTTCTAATGAAAAACTGTTTTTT
TRBJ1-1 . . TRBV27 CASSLLGFTEAFF TGTGCCAGCAGTTTATTAGGGTTCACTGAAGCTTTCTTT
TRBJ2-2 . . TRBV7-3 CASSLLRLQGNTGELFF TGTGCCAGCAGCTTACTACGCTTACAGGGGAACACCGGGGAGCTGTTTTTT
TRBJ2-1 . . TRBV2 CASKWGTGGPAGDNEQFF TGTGCCAGCAAATGGGGAACAGGGGGTCCAGCGGGAGACAATGAGCAGTTCTTC
TRBJ1-2 few . TRBV21-1 CASSSRNGGELDGYTF TGTGCCAGCAGCAGCAGAAACGGGGGTGAATTGGATGGCTACACCTTC
TRBJ2-5 few . TRBV12-3/TRBV12-4 CASSLWSRAETQYF TGTGCCAGCAGTTTATGGTCCAGGGCCGAGACCCAGTACTTC
TRBJ1-1 . . TRBV2 CASSEALRLGAAFF TGTGCCAGCAGTGAAGCGCTTCGTCTGGGGGCGGCTTTCTTT
TRBJ2-1 . . TRBV11-2 CASGKGPFRGNEQFF TGTGCCAGCGGAAAGGGGCCGTTCAGAGGCAATGAGCAGTTCTTC
TRBJ2-1 . TRBD2 TRBV10-3 CAISESNLAGPYNEQFF TGTGCCATCAGTGAGTCTAATTTAGCGGGACCCTACAATGAGCAGTTCTTC
TRBJ2-1 few TRBD2 TRBV7-2 CASSLEGLAGVNEQFF TGTGCCAGCAGCTTAGAGGGTCTAGCGGGAGTCAATGAGCAGTTCTTC
TRBJ2-1 few . TRBV2 CASSEVRSYNEQFF TGTGCCAGCAGTGAAGTCCGCTCCTACAATGAGCAGTTCTTC
TRBJ2-5 few TRBD2 TRBV4-1 CASSHPTSGRAPLKGETQYF TGCGCCAGCAGCCATCCCACTAGCGGGAGGGCCCCCCTAAAGGGAGAGACCCAGTACTTC
TRBJ1-1 . . TRBV5-1 CASSRDRVTNTEAFF TGCGCCAGCAGCCGGGACCGGGTCACGAACACTGAAGCTTTCTTT
TRBJ2-1 . TRBD2 TRBV4-1 CASSQDQVAGAGEQFF TGCGCCAGCAGCCAAGATCAGGTAGCGGGAGCGGGTGAGCAGTTCTTC
TRBJ2-1 . . TRBV4-1 CPSSQVGGRGAYNEQFF TGCCCCAGCAGCCAAGTAGGTGGGCGAGGAGCCTACAATGAGCAGTTCTTC
TRBJ2-2 . . TRBV4-1 CASRQPGRTGELFF TGCGCCAGCAGGCAACCCGGGAGAACCGGGGAGCTGTTTTTT
TRBJ2-3 . . TRBV7-8 CASSSLRLVTGLTDTQYF TGTGCCAGCAGCAGCTTGCGGTTGGTGACAGGTCTCACAGATACGCAGTATTTT
TRBJ2-7 many TRBD2 TRBV11-2 CASSLNSGAGTEQYF TGTGCCAGCAGCTTAAATAGCGGGGCCGGTACGGAGCAGTACTTC
TRBJ2-7 few . TRBV20-1 CSATGVRLETYEQYF TGCAGTGCCACGGGTGTGAGACTAGAGACCTACGAGCAGTACTTC
TRBJ2-7 few TRBD2 TRBV28 CASRNIAGGHEQYF TGTGCCAGCAGAAATATAGCGGGAGGCCACGAGCAGTACTTC